The rows below give T cell receptor beta chains drawn from one sample of a study of radiotherapy plus CTLA-4 blockade in lung cancer. Generated by immunoSEQ multiplex PCR, the TCRdb table keeps only in-frame clones and is missing some. The table includes around 80,000 clones, about four fifths detected once. Sequencing used peripheral blood, obtained from a patient treated with radiotherapy plus ipilimumab. These receptors were collected from a human donor with non-small cell lung cancer whose response to radiotherapy plus ipilimumab could not be evaluated. Some clones in this sample may be carry-over from other donors' samples. Both conserved end residues are part of each CDR3. The D gene is left open where the match is weak. Size is stated for part of the rows, as once, few or many counts, or as a class when the clone is expanded.

V gene: TRBV2; D gene: -; clone size: -; CDR3 length: 18; J gene: TRBJ1-6; CDR3 DNA: TGTGCCAGCAGAGGTTTGGGCCCTTTAAGCTCCTATAATTCACCCCTCCACTTT; CDR3 protein: CASRGLGPLSSYNSPLHF
V gene: TRBV6-1; D gene: -; clone size: -; CDR3 length: 12; J gene: TRBJ2-7; CDR3 DNA: TGTGCCAGCAGAAGGACAGCATACGAGCAGTACTTC; CDR3 protein: CASRRTAYEQYF
V gene: TRBV6-5; D gene: TRBD1; clone size: -; CDR3 length: 13; J gene: TRBJ1-2; CDR3 DNA: TGTGCCAGCAACGACGACAGGGGGGTTGGCTACACCTTC; CDR3 protein: CASNDDRGVGYTF
V gene: TRBV4-3; D gene: TRBD1; clone size: -; CDR3 length: 13; J gene: TRBJ2-7; CDR3 DNA: TGCGCCAGCAGCCAAGAAAGCCAGGGGGCAAAATACTTC; CDR3 protein: CASSQESQGAKYF
V gene: TRBV2; D gene: -; clone size: -; CDR3 length: 15; J gene: TRBJ2-7; CDR3 DNA: TGTGCCAGGCTAGGGATTAGGAGGGGACCCTACGAGCAGTACTTC; CDR3 protein: CARLGIRRGPYEQYF
V gene: TRBV19; D gene: TRBD1; clone size: -; CDR3 length: 14; J gene: TRBJ2-3; CDR3 DNA: TGTGCCAGTGGGACAGGGGGACCTATAGATACGCAGTATTTT; CDR3 protein: CASGTGGPIDTQYF
V gene: TRBV6-1; D gene: -; clone size: once; CDR3 length: 15; J gene: TRBJ2-7; CDR3 DNA: TGTGCCAGCAGTGACATCCTCACCCGCAGCTACGAGCAGTACTTC; CDR3 protein: CASSDILTRSYEQYF
V gene: TRBV7-2; D gene: -; clone size: -; CDR3 length: 15; J gene: TRBJ1-5; CDR3 DNA: TGTGCCAGCAGCCCGGGATACAATAGCAATCAGCCCCAGCATTTT; CDR3 protein: CASSPGYNSNQPQHF
V gene: TRBV6-4; D gene: TRBD2; clone size: -; CDR3 length: 17; J gene: TRBJ2-1; CDR3 DNA: TGTGCCAGCAGTGACGGGGTAGCGGGGGCTGTATGGAGTGAGCAGTTCTTC; CDR3 protein: CASSDGVAGAVWSEQFF
V gene: TRBV5-1; D gene: -; clone size: -; CDR3 length: 15; J gene: TRBJ1-3; CDR3 DNA: TGCGCCAGCAGCTTGGACGGGTTCTCTGGAAACACCATATATTTT; CDR3 protein: CASSLDGFSGNTIYF
V gene: TRBV6-5; D gene: TRBD2; clone size: once; CDR3 length: 15; J gene: TRBJ2-4; CDR3 DNA: TGTGCCAGCAGTCTAGCGGGGATAGCCAAAAACATTCAGTACTTC; CDR3 protein: CASSLAGIAKNIQYF
V gene: TRBV7-2; D gene: TRBD1; clone size: -; CDR3 length: 16; J gene: TRBJ1-6; CDR3 DNA: TGTGCCAGCAGCTTTTGGCAGGGGGCGAGTAATTCACCCCTCCACTTT; CDR3 protein: CASSFWQGASNSPLHF
V gene: TRBV27; D gene: -; clone size: -; CDR3 length: 13; J gene: TRBJ2-7; CDR3 DNA: TGTGCCAGCAGTTTAATAGTGCGGGGCGAGCAGTACTTC; CDR3 protein: CASSLIVRGEQYF
V gene: TRBV7-9; D gene: -; clone size: -; CDR3 length: 15; J gene: TRBJ1-2; CDR3 DNA: TGTGCCAGCAGCTTAGAGGGACACGCTAACTATGGCTACACCTTC; CDR3 protein: CASSLEGHANYGYTF
V gene: TRBV6-1; D gene: -; clone size: once; CDR3 length: 16; J gene: TRBJ2-1; CDR3 DNA: TGTGCCAGCAGTGAAGACAGGGAGCGCGCCTACAATGAGCAGTTCTTC; CDR3 protein: CASSEDRERAYNEQFF
V gene: TRBV27; D gene: TRBD2; clone size: -; CDR3 length: 14; J gene: TRBJ2-1; CDR3 DNA: TGTGCCAGCAGTTTAGGACTAGCGGCGAATGAGCAGTTCTTC; CDR3 protein: CASSLGLAANEQFF
V gene: TRBV6-5; D gene: -; clone size: -; CDR3 length: 14; J gene: TRBJ2-7; CDR3 DNA: TGTGCCAGCAGGAGACAGGAGAGCTCCTACGAGCAGTACTTC; CDR3 protein: CASRRQESSYEQYF
V gene: TRBV5-1; D gene: TRBD1; clone size: -; CDR3 length: 14; J gene: TRBJ1-1; CDR3 DNA: TGCGCCAGCAGCTCGGGGGACAGGGACACTGAAGCTTTCTTT; CDR3 protein: CASSSGDRDTEAFF
V gene: TRBV28; D gene: TRBD1; clone size: -; CDR3 length: 14; J gene: TRBJ1-2; CDR3 DNA: TGTGCCAGCAGTGGGACAGAGTCTAACTATGGCTACACCTTC; CDR3 protein: CASSGTESNYGYTF
V gene: TRBV28; D gene: -; clone size: -; CDR3 length: 15; J gene: TRBJ1-1; CDR3 DNA: TGTGCCAGCAGTTTATGGGGTTCCGGGGAGACTGAAGCTTTCTTT; CDR3 protein: CASSLWGSGETEAFF
V gene: TRBV6-6; D gene: TRBD2; clone size: -; CDR3 length: 15; J gene: TRBJ2-1; CDR3 DNA: TGTGCCAGCAGTTACTCCCAGCGGGGGGGCAATGAGCAGTTCTTC; CDR3 protein: CASSYSQRGGNEQFF
V gene: TRBV2; D gene: TRBD1; clone size: few; CDR3 length: 14; J gene: TRBJ1-1; CDR3 DNA: TGTGCCAGCATTCAAGGGGGCACGAACACTGAAGCTTTCTTT; CDR3 protein: CASIQGGTNTEAFF
V gene: TRBV7-2; D gene: TRBD2; clone size: -; CDR3 length: 17; J gene: TRBJ2-5; CDR3 DNA: TGTGCCAGCAGCTTAGGACTAGCGGGGGGGTACCAAGAGACCCAGCACTTC; CDR3 protein: CASSLGLAGGYQETQHF
V gene: TRBV6-1; D gene: -; clone size: -; CDR3 length: 12; J gene: TRBJ1-2; CDR3 DNA: TGTGCCAGCAGTGAAGCGCGGGATGGCTACACCTTC; CDR3 protein: CASSEARDGYTF
V gene: TRBV6-5; D gene: TRBD1; clone size: -; CDR3 length: 12; J gene: TRBJ1-6; CDR3 DNA: TGTGCCACCAGACAGGGCGACTCACCCCTCCACTTT; CDR3 protein: CATRQGDSPLHF
V gene: TRBV6-5; D gene: -; clone size: -; CDR3 length: 15; J gene: TRBJ1-2; CDR3 DNA: TGTGCCAGCAGTTTTGCAAGGGGGGGGCAGGGTGGCTACACCTTC; CDR3 protein: CASSFARGGQGGYTF
V gene: TRBV18; D gene: TRBD1; clone size: -; CDR3 length: 19; J gene: TRBJ2-5; CDR3 DNA: TGTGCCAGCTCACCTCGAATCCGGGACAGGGTCTTTGGGGGAGAGACCCAGTACTTC; CDR3 protein: CASSPRIRDRVFGGETQYF
V gene: TRBV5-1; D gene: TRBD2; clone size: few; CDR3 length: 15; J gene: TRBJ2-5; CDR3 DNA: TGCGCCAGCAGCTTGGGAACTAGCGGACAAGAGACCCAGTACTTC; CDR3 protein: CASSLGTSGQETQYF
V gene: TRBV4-3; D gene: TRBD1; clone size: once; CDR3 length: 15; J gene: TRBJ2-7; CDR3 DNA: TGCGCCAGCAGCCTTCGGACAGGGGGCAACTACGAGCAGTACTTC; CDR3 protein: CASSLRTGGNYEQYF
V gene: TRBV9; D gene: -; clone size: -; CDR3 length: 13; J gene: TRBJ1-2; CDR3 DNA: TGTGCCAGCAGCGGAGGGTTTAACTATGGCTACACCTTC; CDR3 protein: CASSGGFNYGYTF
V gene: TRBV5-8; D gene: -; clone size: -; CDR3 length: 14; J gene: TRBJ2-5; CDR3 DNA: TGTGCCAGCAGCTTACAGGGAGCCCAAGAGACCCAGTACTTC; CDR3 protein: CASSLQGAQETQYF
V gene: TRBV27; D gene: TRBD2; clone size: -; CDR3 length: 16; J gene: TRBJ2-3; CDR3 DNA: TGTGCCAGCAGTTGGGGACTAGCGGGGAGCACAGATACGCAGTATTTT; CDR3 protein: CASSWGLAGSTDTQYF
V gene: TRBV5-1; D gene: -; clone size: -; CDR3 length: 15; J gene: TRBJ2-5; CDR3 DNA: TGCGCCAGCAGCTTGGGGCAGGGGAGCCAAGAGACCCAGTACTTC; CDR3 protein: CASSLGQGSQETQYF
V gene: TRBV19; D gene: TRBD1; clone size: once; CDR3 length: 21; J gene: TRBJ1-6; CDR3 DNA: TGTGCCAGTAGTGCCACACCGACAGGGTATGCCACGTACTCCTATAATTCACCCCTCCACTTT; CDR3 protein: CASSATPTGYATYSYNSPLHF
V gene: TRBV7-2; D gene: -; clone size: -; CDR3 length: 14; J gene: TRBJ2-3; CDR3 DNA: TGTGCCAGCCCCTCGACCGCGGGCCCAGATACGCAGTATTTT; CDR3 protein: CASPSTAGPDTQYF
V gene: TRBV6-1; D gene: -; clone size: -; CDR3 length: 11; J gene: TRBJ2-7; CDR3 DNA: TGTGCCAGCAGTGAATTGACTGAGCAGTACTTC; CDR3 protein: CASSELTEQYF
V gene: TRBV30; D gene: TRBD1; clone size: few; CDR3 length: 13; J gene: TRBJ1-1; CDR3 DNA: TGTGCCTGGCGGGACAGGGGGAACACTGAAGCTTTCTTT; CDR3 protein: CAWRDRGNTEAFF
V gene: TRBV2; D gene: -; clone size: -; CDR3 length: 16; J gene: TRBJ2-1; CDR3 DNA: TGTGCCAGCAGCGCGAGGGGGAGGGGTTCCTACAATGAGCAGTTCTTC; CDR3 protein: CASSARGRGSYNEQFF
V gene: TRBV27; D gene: TRBD1; clone size: -; CDR3 length: 16; J gene: TRBJ1-1; CDR3 DNA: TGTGCCAGCAGCCTCTCTCCGGGACAGGGCGTGACTGAAGCTTTCTTT; CDR3 protein: CASSLSPGQGVTEAFF
V gene: TRBV7-6; D gene: -; clone size: -; CDR3 length: 15; J gene: TRBJ1-2; CDR3 DNA: TGTGCCAGCAGCTTAGGGGCGAGCAGCCCCTATGGCTACACCTTC; CDR3 protein: CASSLGASSPYGYTF
V gene: TRBV16; D gene: -; clone size: once; CDR3 length: 13; J gene: TRBJ1-2; CDR3 DNA: TGTGCCAGCAGCCAATCACCGGGCTATGGCTACACCTTC; CDR3 protein: CASSQSPGYGYTF
V gene: TRBV9; D gene: -; clone size: -; CDR3 length: 16; J gene: TRBJ2-1; CDR3 DNA: TGTGCCAGCAGCGACCCGAGGGGGGGCCCCTACAATGAGCAGTTCTTC; CDR3 protein: CASSDPRGGPYNEQFF
V gene: TRBV19; D gene: TRBD1; clone size: few; CDR3 length: 15; J gene: TRBJ1-5; CDR3 DNA: TGTGCCAGTAGTATCTCGCAGGGGGCTATTCAGCCCCAGCATTTT; CDR3 protein: CASSISQGAIQPQHF
V gene: TRBV7-9; D gene: -; clone size: -; CDR3 length: 12; J gene: TRBJ1-2; CDR3 DNA: TGTGCCAGCAGCCTGGGGGGCTATGGCTACACCTTC; CDR3 protein: CASSLGGYGYTF
V gene: TRBV15; D gene: TRBD1; clone size: -; CDR3 length: 15; J gene: TRBJ1-1; CDR3 DNA: TGTGCCACCAGCGGACCGGACAGGGCATGGACTGAAGCTTTCTTT; CDR3 protein: CATSGPDRAWTEAFF
V gene: TRBV4-1; D gene: -; clone size: -; CDR3 length: 15; J gene: TRBJ1-5; CDR3 DNA: TGCGCCAGCAGCCCTAGGTCGGATAACAATCAGCCCCAGCATTTT; CDR3 protein: CASSPRSDNNQPQHF
V gene: TRBV6-1; D gene: TRBD2; clone size: -; CDR3 length: 13; J gene: TRBJ2-1; CDR3 DNA: TGTGCCACCCAACTAGCGGGGGGGAATGAGCAGTTCTTC; CDR3 protein: CATQLAGGNEQFF
V gene: TRBV30; D gene: -; clone size: -; CDR3 length: 13; J gene: TRBJ1-1; CDR3 DNA: TGTGCCTGGAGGCCGGGGGTTCAAGGAGAAGCTTTCTTT; CDR3 protein: CAWRPGVQGEAFF
V gene: TRBV6-8; D gene: -; clone size: few; CDR3 length: 18; J gene: TRBJ2-6; CDR3 DNA: TGTGCCAGCAGCCAACCGAAAATTACAGGGCGCGGGGCCAACGTCCTGACTTTC; CDR3 protein: CASSQPKITGRGANVLTF
V gene: TRBV27; D gene: TRBD1; clone size: -; CDR3 length: 15; J gene: TRBJ2-1; CDR3 DNA: TGTGCCAGCAGTTCGGGGACAGGCTCCTACAATGAGCAGTTCTTC; CDR3 protein: CASSSGTGSYNEQFF
V gene: TRBV27; D gene: TRBD2; clone size: -; CDR3 length: 15; J gene: TRBJ2-5; CDR3 DNA: TGTGCCAGCAGTCATAGCGGGGGGGCATTTGAGACCCAGTACTTC; CDR3 protein: CASSHSGGAFETQYF
V gene: TRBV11-2; D gene: -; clone size: -; CDR3 length: 17; J gene: TRBJ2-5; CDR3 DNA: TGTGCCAGCAGCTTAAATAGGTGGCCAGGGGATACGGAGACCCAGTACTTC; CDR3 protein: CASSLNRWPGDTETQYF
V gene: TRBV9; D gene: TRBD2; clone size: -; CDR3 length: 16; J gene: TRBJ2-2; CDR3 DNA: TGTGCCAGCAGCGTAGGCGGGGGGGTGAACACCGGGGAGCTGTTTTTT; CDR3 protein: CASSVGGGVNTGELFF
V gene: TRBV11-2; D gene: -; clone size: few; CDR3 length: 14; J gene: TRBJ2-3; CDR3 DNA: TGTGCCAGCAGCTACGGCAGGAGGTCAGATACGCAGTATTTT; CDR3 protein: CASSYGRRSDTQYF
V gene: TRBV27; D gene: TRBD1; clone size: -; CDR3 length: 17; J gene: TRBJ1-2; CDR3 DNA: TGTGCCAGCAGTTTTCGGACAGGGGGCTCATTTGGCTATGGCTACACCTTC; CDR3 protein: CASSFRTGGSFGYGYTF
V gene: TRBV10-3; D gene: TRBD2; clone size: -; CDR3 length: 13; J gene: TRBJ2-5; CDR3 DNA: TGTGCCATCAGTAGCGGGGGGGCAGAGACCCAGTACTTC; CDR3 protein: CAISSGGAETQYF
V gene: TRBV7-3; D gene: -; clone size: -; CDR3 length: 14; J gene: TRBJ1-2; CDR3 DNA: TGTGCCAGCACCGACTGGCTGGGCAGGGATGGCTACACCTTC; CDR3 protein: CASTDWLGRDGYTF
V gene: TRBV7-9; D gene: TRBD1; clone size: -; CDR3 length: 18; J gene: TRBJ2-2; CDR3 DNA: TGTGCCAGCAGCTCGGGACAGGGGGCCCCTACGGGCACCGGGGAGCTGTTTTTT; CDR3 protein: CASSSGQGAPTGTGELFF
V gene: TRBV4-2; D gene: -; clone size: -; CDR3 length: 16; J gene: TRBJ2-5; CDR3 DNA: TGTGCCAGCAGCCAAGAGGTAGCCGGGGTGGGGGAGACCCAGTACTTC; CDR3 protein: CASSQEVAGVGETQYF